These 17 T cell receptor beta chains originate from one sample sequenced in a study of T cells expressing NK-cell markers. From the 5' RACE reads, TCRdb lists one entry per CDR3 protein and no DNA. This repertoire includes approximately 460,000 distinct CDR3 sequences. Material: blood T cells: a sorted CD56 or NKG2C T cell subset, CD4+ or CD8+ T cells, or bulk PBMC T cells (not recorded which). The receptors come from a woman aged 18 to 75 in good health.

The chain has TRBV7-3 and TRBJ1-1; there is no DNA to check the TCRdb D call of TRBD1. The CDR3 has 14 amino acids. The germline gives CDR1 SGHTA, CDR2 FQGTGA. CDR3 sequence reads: CASSALRGATEAFF.

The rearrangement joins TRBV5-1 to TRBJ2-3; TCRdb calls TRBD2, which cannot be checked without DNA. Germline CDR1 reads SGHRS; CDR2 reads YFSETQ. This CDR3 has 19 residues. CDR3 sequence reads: CASSGSSGRGPYGTDTQYF.

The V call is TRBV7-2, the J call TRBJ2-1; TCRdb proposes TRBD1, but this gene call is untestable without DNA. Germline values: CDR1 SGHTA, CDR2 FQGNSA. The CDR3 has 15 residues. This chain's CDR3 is CASTLGGANYNEQFF.

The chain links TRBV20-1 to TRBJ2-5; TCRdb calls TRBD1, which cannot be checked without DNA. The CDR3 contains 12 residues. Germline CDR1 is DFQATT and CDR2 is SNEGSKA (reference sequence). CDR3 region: CSLIRDSETQYF.

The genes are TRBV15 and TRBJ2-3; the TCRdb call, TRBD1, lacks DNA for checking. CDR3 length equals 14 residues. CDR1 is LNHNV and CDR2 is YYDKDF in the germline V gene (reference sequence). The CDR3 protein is CATSLGGGTDTQYF. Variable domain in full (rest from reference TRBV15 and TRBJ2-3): DAMVIQNPRYQVTQFGKPVTLSCSQTLNHNVMYWYQQKSSQAPKLLFHYYDKDFNNEADTPDNFQSRRPNTSFCFLDIRSPGLGDTAMYLCATSLGGGTDTQYFGPGTRLTVL.

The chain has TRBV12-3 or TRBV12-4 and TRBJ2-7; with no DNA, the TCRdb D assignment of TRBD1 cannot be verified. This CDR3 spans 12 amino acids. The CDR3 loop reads CASSRDNYEQYF.

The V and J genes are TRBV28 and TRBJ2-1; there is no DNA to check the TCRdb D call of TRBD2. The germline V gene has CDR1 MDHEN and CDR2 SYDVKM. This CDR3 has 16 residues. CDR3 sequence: CASSLPQRDKNNEQFF.

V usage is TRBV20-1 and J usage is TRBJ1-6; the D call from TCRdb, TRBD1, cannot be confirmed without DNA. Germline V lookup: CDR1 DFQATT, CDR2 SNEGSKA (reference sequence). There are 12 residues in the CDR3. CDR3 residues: CSVGTGDSPLHF.

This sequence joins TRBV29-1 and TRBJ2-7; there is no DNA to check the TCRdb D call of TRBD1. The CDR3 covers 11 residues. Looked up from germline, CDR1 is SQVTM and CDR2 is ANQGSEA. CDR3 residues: CSANGGNEQYF.

CDR3 in amino acids: CASRPSGSYEQYF. This chain uses TRBV7-2 with TRBJ2-7. This CDR3 region has 13 residues. Germline loops: CDR1 SGHTA, CDR2 FQGNSA. The entire variable domain, with the rest obtained from reference TRBV7-2 and TRBJ2-7, is as follows: GAGVSQSPSNKVTEKGKDVELRCDPISGHTALYWYRQSLGQGLEFLIYFQGNSAPDKSGLPSDRFSAERTGGSVSTLTIQRTQQEDSAVYLCASRPSGSYEQYFGPGTRLTVT.

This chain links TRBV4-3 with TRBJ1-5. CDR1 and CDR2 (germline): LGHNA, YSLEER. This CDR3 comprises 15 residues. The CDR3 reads CASSQDRAINQPQHF.

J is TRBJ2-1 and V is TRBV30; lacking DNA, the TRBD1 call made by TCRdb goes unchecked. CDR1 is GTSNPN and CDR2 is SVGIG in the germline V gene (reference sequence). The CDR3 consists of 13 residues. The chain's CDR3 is CARGVGSYNEQFF.

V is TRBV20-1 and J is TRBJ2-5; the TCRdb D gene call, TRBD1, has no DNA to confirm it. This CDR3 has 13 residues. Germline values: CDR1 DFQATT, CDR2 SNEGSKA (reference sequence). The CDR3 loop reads CSATTGGGETQYF.

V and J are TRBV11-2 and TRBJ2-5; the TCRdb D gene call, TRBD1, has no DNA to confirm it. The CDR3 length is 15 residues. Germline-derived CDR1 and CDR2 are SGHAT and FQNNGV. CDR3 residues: CASSLWDRGPETQYF.

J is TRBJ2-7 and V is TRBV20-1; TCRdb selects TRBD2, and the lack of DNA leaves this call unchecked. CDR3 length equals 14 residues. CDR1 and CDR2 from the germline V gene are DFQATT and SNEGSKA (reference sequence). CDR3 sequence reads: CSARTGTSGYEQYF.

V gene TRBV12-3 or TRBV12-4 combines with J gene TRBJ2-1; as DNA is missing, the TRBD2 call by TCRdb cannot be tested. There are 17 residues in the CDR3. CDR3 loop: CASSLTSGGAHYNEQFF.

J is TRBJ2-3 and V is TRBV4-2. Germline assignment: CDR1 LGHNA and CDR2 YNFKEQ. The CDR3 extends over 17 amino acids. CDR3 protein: CASSQGLIGGNTDTQYF.